This T cell receptor beta chain was sequenced for a study of shared clonotypes between healthy human individuals. Unmatched junction bases numbered 13, after V lost 5 bases and J lost 7 bases. The CDR3 is made up of 16 amino acids. Germline CDR1 reads SGHVS; CDR2 reads FNYEAQ. The naive CD8 fraction comprised CD45RO-negative cells positively selected for CCR7 and excluded terminally differentiated effector memory CD45RA+ cells. Notes on the study in general: Estimated richness was generally greater in naive than memory subsets. Naive CD4 clonotypes were shared across a few donors at about 5.2%.

Only in-frame clones appear in the TCRdb table, and some are missing; sequencing was by immunoSEQ multiplex PCR. In the table there are about 590,000 clones, just under 97% of which are singletons. This clone was picked up one time. The antigen is not known. The TCR sequence derives from a woman aged 25 to 39 in good health. The sequenced material came from naive CD8+ T cells sorted from blood. The gene calls are TRBV7-6 and TRBJ1-3; 8 bases match TRBD1. The CDR3 DNA is TGTGCCAGCAGCGTTAGACAGGGGTGGATCGGTAACACCATATATTTT. Its translation: CASSVRQGWIGNTIYF.